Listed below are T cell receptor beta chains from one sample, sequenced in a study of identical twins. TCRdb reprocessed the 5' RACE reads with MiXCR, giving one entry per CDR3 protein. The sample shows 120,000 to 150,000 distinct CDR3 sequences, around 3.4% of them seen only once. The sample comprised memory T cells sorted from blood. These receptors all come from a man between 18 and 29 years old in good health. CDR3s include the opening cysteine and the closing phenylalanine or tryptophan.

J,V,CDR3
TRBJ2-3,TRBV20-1,CSAATGTQRYF
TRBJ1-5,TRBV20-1,CSATQMESQPQHF
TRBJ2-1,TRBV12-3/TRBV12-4,CASSPSGGSSYNEQFF
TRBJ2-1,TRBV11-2,CASSLALEQFF
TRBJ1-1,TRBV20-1,CSARPGQGNTEAFF
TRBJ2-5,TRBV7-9,CASESGETQYF
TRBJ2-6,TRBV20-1,CSAHDPFYGYKSSGANVLTF
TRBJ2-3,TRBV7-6,CASSATSGIPYF
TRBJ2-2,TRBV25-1,CASSESLREYTGELFF
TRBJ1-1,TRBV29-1,CSVEPYTEAFF
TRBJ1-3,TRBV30,CAWSVGRSGNTIYF
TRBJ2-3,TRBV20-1,CSARLAVGTDTQYF
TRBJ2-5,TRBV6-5,CASSYDGGRQETQYF
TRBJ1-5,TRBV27,CASSSPLGGRIQPQHF
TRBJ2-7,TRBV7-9,CASSPLAGASYEQYF
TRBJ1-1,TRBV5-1,CASSFKGTGDTEAFF
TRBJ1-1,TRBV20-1,CSADTHQGNTEAFF
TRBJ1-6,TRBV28,CASSSGALHF
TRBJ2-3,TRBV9,CASSVLAGDGDTQYF
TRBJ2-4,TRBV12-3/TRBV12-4,CASSKQGAGSKNIQYF
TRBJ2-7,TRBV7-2,CASSYPGTGVYEQYF
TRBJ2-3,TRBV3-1,CASSLFRTSGRRSTDTQYF
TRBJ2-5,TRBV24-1,CATSDRAPGQETQYF
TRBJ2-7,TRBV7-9,CASSSFYEQYF
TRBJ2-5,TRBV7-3,CASSPGTARGTQYF
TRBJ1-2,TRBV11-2,CASSSTLGTHYTF
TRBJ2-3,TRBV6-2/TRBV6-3,CASSSITGTRNTDTQYF
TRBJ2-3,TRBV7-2,CASSPDMGGLQYF